Below, one T cell receptor beta chain is given with its context. Its antigen remains undetermined. No base quality values were provided; no much bigger clone lies one nucleotide off. This specimen comes from a study of control samples from healthy donors and cancer patients (dated by TCRdb to 2020 to 2022). Libraries were built with the immunoSEQ multiplex PCR assay. This immuneACCESS table, as held by TCRdb, lists in-frame sequences with V and J called but not all clones. Of the missing ones, under half trace to an unresolved V gene in checked studies; the others have no known cause. The sample yields 150,000 to 200,000 clones; around nine tenths were counted once. The top ten clonotypes cover nearly 5% of the sample. The receptor was isolated from a woman aged 30 to 39 in good health. Input material: blood.

The CDR3 region: CASSLGLNTEAFF. The sequenced DNA: TGTGCCAGCAGTTTAGGTCTGAACACTGAAGCTTTCTTT. This chain is built from TRBV12-3 or TRBV12-4 and TRBJ1-1; no D gene is confidently identified. There are 13 amino acids in the CDR3, from cysteine to phenylalanine inclusive. Kept here is only the CDR3 DNA, which spans 39 bases and is read in frame from base 1. Trimming costs V 1 base and J 0 bases, and their ends lie 3 bases apart.